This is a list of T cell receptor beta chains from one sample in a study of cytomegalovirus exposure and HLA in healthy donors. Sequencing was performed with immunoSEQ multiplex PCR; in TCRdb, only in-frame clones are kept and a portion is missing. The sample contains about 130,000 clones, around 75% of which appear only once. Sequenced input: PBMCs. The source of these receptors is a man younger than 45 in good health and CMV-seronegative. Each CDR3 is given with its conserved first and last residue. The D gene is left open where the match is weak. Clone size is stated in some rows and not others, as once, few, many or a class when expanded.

CDR3nt: TGTGCCAGCAGTTTATTTCTGAGTCAGCCCCAGCATTTT
CDR3aa: CASSLFLSQPQHF
abundance: few
d_gene: .
v_gene: TRBV27
j_gene: TRBJ1-5

CDR3nt: TGTGCCAGCAGCTTAGGGCCCCAGGTAGCTTTCTTT
CDR3aa: CASSLGPQVAFF
abundance: .
d_gene: .
v_gene: TRBV7-9
j_gene: TRBJ1-1

CDR3nt: TGTGCCAGCAGCCAAGAGAGGAATCCCCTAAGCTACGAGCAGTACTTC
CDR3aa: CASSQERNPLSYEQYF
abundance: .
d_gene: .
v_gene: TRBV4-2
j_gene: TRBJ2-7

CDR3nt: TGTGCCAGCAGTTTCCTCTCCTACGAGCAGTACTTC
CDR3aa: CASSFLSYEQYF
abundance: .
d_gene: .
v_gene: TRBV28
j_gene: TRBJ2-7

CDR3nt: TGCAGTGCTCAGGGGACCGGGGAGCTGTTTTTT
CDR3aa: CSAQGTGELFF
abundance: few
d_gene: .
v_gene: TRBV20-1
j_gene: TRBJ2-2

CDR3nt: TGTGCCAGCAGTTTAGGGCCAAACACTGAAGCTTTCTTT
CDR3aa: CASSLGPNTEAFF
abundance: few
d_gene: .
v_gene: TRBV27
j_gene: TRBJ1-1

CDR3nt: TGCAGCGCCAGTTTACTGGGGGGAGGCTACACCTTC
CDR3aa: CSASLLGGGYTF
abundance: .
d_gene: .
v_gene: TRBV29-1
j_gene: TRBJ1-2

CDR3nt: TGTGCCAGCAGCGTAGTAGCTGGACAGGGACAAGAGACCCAGTACTTC
CDR3aa: CASSVVAGQGQETQYF
abundance: .
d_gene: TRBD1
v_gene: TRBV9
j_gene: TRBJ2-5

CDR3nt: TGTGCCAGCAAAGGGAGATCCACCGGGGAGCTGTTTTTT
CDR3aa: CASKGRSTGELFF
abundance: .
d_gene: .
v_gene: TRBV6-5
j_gene: TRBJ2-2

CDR3nt: TGTGCCAGCAAGCAACCCCGGGGGATCTCTGGGGCCAACGTCCTGACTTTC
CDR3aa: CASKQPRGISGANVLTF
abundance: .
d_gene: .
v_gene: TRBV7-9
j_gene: TRBJ2-6

CDR3nt: TGCGCCAGCAGCCAAGGGCTAGGGGGCGTACTTGAAAAACTGTTTTTT
CDR3aa: CASSQGLGGVLEKLFF
abundance: .
d_gene: TRBD1
v_gene: TRBV4-3
j_gene: TRBJ1-4

CDR3nt: TGTGCCAGCAGCCAGCGGGGCGATCAGACCCAGTACTTC
CDR3aa: CASSQRGDQTQYF
abundance: .
d_gene: TRBD2
v_gene: TRBV7-2
j_gene: TRBJ2-5

CDR3nt: TGCGCCAGCAGCCTTGGAACAGGGGGTAAGAACGAGCAGTACTTC
CDR3aa: CASSLGTGGKNEQYF
abundance: .
d_gene: TRBD1
v_gene: TRBV4-3
j_gene: TRBJ2-7

CDR3nt: TGTGCCAGCAGCCTGGTTATGGGCTGGAGGGGACCTGAAGCTTTCTTT
CDR3aa: CASSLVMGWRGPEAFF
abundance: .
d_gene: .
v_gene: TRBV7-9
j_gene: TRBJ1-1

CDR3nt: TGTGCCAGCAGTTCCGGGACAGGGGGCTTAGGCGGGGAGCTGTTTTTT
CDR3aa: CASSSGTGGLGGELFF
abundance: .
d_gene: TRBD1
v_gene: TRBV6-5
j_gene: TRBJ2-2

CDR3nt: TGTGCCAGCAGTTACGTAAACACTGAAGCTTTCTTT
CDR3aa: CASSYVNTEAFF
abundance: .
d_gene: .
v_gene: TRBV6-6
j_gene: TRBJ1-1

CDR3nt: TGTGCCAGCAGCTCAGGGGGTGTGGAGACCCAGTACTTC
CDR3aa: CASSSGGVETQYF
abundance: .
d_gene: .
v_gene: TRBV21-1
j_gene: TRBJ2-5

CDR3nt: TGTGCCAGCAGTTCCCCAATACCCAGCGCCGGGACACCGCACTATTACGAGCAGTACTTC
CDR3aa: CASSSPIPSAGTPHYYEQYF
abundance: once
d_gene: .
v_gene: TRBV28
j_gene: TRBJ2-7

CDR3nt: TGTGCCAGCAGTGAAGCCGTGGGGGGGGGCCCCTACGAGCAGTACTTC
CDR3aa: CASSEAVGGGPYEQYF
abundance: .
d_gene: .
v_gene: TRBV6-1
j_gene: TRBJ2-7

CDR3nt: TGTGCCAGCAGTTACCGTAGGGGATCTGACACTGAAGCTCTCTTT
CDR3aa: CASSYRRGSDTEALF
abundance: .
d_gene: .
v_gene: TRBV6-5
j_gene: TRBJ1-1

CDR3nt: TGTGCCAGCAGCCCTACCGGGACTAGCGGGATTAGAGGGCAGTACTTC
CDR3aa: CASSPTGTSGIRGQYF
abundance: .
d_gene: TRBD2
v_gene: TRBV7-3
j_gene: TRBJ2-7

CDR3nt: TGCACCAGCAGCCAAGTACGGAACAGAACCTACGAGCAGTACTTC
CDR3aa: CTSSQVRNRTYEQYF
abundance: .
d_gene: .
v_gene: TRBV1
j_gene: TRBJ2-7

CDR3nt: TGCGCCAGCAGGATTAGGACAGGCGCCTACGAGCAGTACTTC
CDR3aa: CASRIRTGAYEQYF
abundance: once
d_gene: TRBD1
v_gene: TRBV10-2
j_gene: TRBJ2-7

CDR3nt: TGTGCCAGCAGGTCGTCCGCAGATACGCAGTATTTT
CDR3aa: CASRSSADTQYF
abundance: .
d_gene: .
v_gene: TRBV7-3
j_gene: TRBJ2-3

CDR3nt: TGTGCCAGCAGCGTAGAGAAAGGGGGCGACTACAATGAGCAGTTCTTC
CDR3aa: CASSVEKGGDYNEQFF
abundance: .
d_gene: TRBD1
v_gene: TRBV9
j_gene: TRBJ2-1

CDR3nt: TGCGCCAGCAGCCTAACCGGGACAGGGCTCTATGGCTACACCTTC
CDR3aa: CASSLTGTGLYGYTF
abundance: .
d_gene: TRBD1
v_gene: TRBV4-1
j_gene: TRBJ1-2

CDR3nt: TGTGCCGGCAGCCATCCGGGAGGGCCCGACGGGGAGCTGTTTTTT
CDR3aa: CAGSHPGGPDGELFF
abundance: once
d_gene: TRBD2
v_gene: TRBV4-2
j_gene: TRBJ2-2